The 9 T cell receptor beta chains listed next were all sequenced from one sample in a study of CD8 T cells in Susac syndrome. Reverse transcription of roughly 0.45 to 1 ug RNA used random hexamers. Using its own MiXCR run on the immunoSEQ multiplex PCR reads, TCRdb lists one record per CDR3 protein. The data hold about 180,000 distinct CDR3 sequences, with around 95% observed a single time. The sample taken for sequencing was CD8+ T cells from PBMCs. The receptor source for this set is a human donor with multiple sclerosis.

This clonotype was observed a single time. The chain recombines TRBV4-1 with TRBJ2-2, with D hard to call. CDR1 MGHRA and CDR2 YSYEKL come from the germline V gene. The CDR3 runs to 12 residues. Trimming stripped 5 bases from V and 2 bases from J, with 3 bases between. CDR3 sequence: CASSYNTGELFF. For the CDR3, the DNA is TGCGCCAGCAGCTATAACACCGGGGAGCTGTTTTTT.

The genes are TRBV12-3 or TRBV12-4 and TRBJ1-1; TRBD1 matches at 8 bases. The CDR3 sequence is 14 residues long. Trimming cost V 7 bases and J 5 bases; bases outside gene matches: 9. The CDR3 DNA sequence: TGTGCCAGCAACCATCGACAGGGGACAACTGAAGCTTTCTTT. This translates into CASNHRQGTTEAFF.

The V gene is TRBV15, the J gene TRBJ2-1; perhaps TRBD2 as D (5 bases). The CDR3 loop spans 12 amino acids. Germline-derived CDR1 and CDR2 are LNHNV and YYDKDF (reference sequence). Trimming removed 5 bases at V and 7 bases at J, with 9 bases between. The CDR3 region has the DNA TGTGCCACCAGCCACAGAGGGAATGAGCAGTTCTTC. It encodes CATSHRGNEQFF.

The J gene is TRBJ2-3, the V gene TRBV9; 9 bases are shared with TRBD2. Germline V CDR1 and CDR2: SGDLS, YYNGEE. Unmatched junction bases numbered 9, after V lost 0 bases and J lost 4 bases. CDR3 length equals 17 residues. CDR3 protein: CASSVDFSGSRADTQYF. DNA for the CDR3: TGTGCCAGCAGCGTAGATTTTAGCGGGAGCAGGGCAGATACGCAGTATTTT.

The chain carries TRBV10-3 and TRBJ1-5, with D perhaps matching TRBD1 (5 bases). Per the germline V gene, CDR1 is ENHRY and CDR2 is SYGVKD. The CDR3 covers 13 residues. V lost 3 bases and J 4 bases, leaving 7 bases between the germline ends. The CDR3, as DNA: TGTGCCATCAGTGAAAAGGGGAATCAGCCCCAGCATTTT. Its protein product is CAISEKGNQPQHF.

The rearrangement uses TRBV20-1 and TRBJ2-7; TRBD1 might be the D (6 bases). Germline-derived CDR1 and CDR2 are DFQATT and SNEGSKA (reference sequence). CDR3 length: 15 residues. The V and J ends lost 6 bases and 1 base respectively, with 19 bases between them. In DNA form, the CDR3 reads TGCAGTGCCAGAAGCCCCCACAGGGCATCCTACGAGCAGTACTTC. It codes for CSARSPHRASYEQYF.

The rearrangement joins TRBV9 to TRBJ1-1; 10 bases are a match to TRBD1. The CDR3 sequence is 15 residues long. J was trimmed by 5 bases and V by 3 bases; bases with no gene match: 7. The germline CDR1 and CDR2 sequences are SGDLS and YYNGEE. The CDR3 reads CASSGADRGETEAFF. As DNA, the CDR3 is TGTGCCAGCAGCGGGGCGGACAGGGGGGAGACTGAAGCTTTCTTT.

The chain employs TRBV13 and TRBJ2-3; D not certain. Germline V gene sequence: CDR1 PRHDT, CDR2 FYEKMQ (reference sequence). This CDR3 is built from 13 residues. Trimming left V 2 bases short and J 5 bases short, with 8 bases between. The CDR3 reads CASSLLPGDTQYF. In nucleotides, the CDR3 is TGTGCCAGCAGCTTATTGCCGGGAGATACGCAGTATTTT.

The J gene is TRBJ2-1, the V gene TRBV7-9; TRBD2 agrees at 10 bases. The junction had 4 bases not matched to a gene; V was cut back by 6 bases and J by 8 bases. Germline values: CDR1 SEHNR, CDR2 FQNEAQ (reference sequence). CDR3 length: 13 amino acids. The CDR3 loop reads CASSSSGSYEQFF. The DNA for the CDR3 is TGTGCCAGCAGTTCTAGCGGGAGCTATGAGCAGTTCTTC.